This T cell receptor beta chain derives from a study of T cell repertoires in cytomegalovirus infection. Study-level results: In two of eight donors, the top clonotype was HLA-C-restricted CMV-specific. There were carriers of CMV plus the relevant HLA, and cumulative public TCR beta family frequency identified them.

This CDR3 spans 19 amino acids. Germline V gives CDR1 SSHAT, CDR2 FNYEAQ (reference sequence). This clonotype was recorded at least ten times. Its antigen is unidentified. The junction departs from germline at one end; a sequencing error may be responsible. TCRdb re-called the reads through MiXCR, storing one row per CDR3 protein. The sample records about 890,000 distinct CDR3 sequences, roughly 30% being singletons. The chain couples TRBV7-7 to TRBJ2-3, with 15 bases lining up with TRBD2. The TCR sequence derives from a human donor in good health (CMV status not recorded). Some clones in this sample may be carry-over from other donors' samples. The sequences come from cultured CD8+ T cells from PBMCs, collected from culture after CMV antigen stimulation. Written as DNA, the CDR3 is TGTGCTAGCAGCTTACGGACTAGCGGGGGGGCCGGAGGCACAGATACGCAGTATTTT. Protein: CASSLRTSGGAGGTDTQYF. The entire variable domain, with the rest obtained from reference TRBV7-7 and TRBJ2-3, is as follows: GAGVSQSPRYKVTKRGQDVTLRCDPISSHATLYWYQQALGQGPEFLTYFNYEAQPDKSGLPSDRFSAERPEGSISTLTIQRTEQRDSAMYRCASSLRTSGGAGGTDTQYFGPGTRLTVL.